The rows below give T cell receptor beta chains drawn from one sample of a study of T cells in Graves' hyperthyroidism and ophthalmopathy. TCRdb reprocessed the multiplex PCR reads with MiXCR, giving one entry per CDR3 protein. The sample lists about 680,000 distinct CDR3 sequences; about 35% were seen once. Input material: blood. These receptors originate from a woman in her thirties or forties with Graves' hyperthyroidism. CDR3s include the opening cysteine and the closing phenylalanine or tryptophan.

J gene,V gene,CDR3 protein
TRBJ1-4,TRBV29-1,CSVDDGVDDNEKLFF
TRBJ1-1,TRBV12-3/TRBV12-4,CASSWSHGGEAFF
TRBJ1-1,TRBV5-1,CASSLEDNTWAEAFF
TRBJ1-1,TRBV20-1,CSATMGAGGITEAFF
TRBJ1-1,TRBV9,CATQNLLGEAFF
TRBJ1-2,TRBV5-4,CASSYQGIRDGYTF
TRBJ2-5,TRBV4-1,CASSRSPAREETQYF
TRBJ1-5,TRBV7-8,CASRGQPPEPQHF
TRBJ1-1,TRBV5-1,CASSPDLGGNTEAFF
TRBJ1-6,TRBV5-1,CASSLYQGYDSPLHF
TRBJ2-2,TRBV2,CASSRTYTARGELFF
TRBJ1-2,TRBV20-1,CSANSQIYGYTF